A selection of T cell receptor beta chains follows, all from one sample in a study of spatial heterogeneity in lung cancer. TCRdb passed the 5' RACE reads through MiXCR, listing each CDR3 protein once. Of tens of thousands of distinct CDR3 sequences listed, around 7% are singletons. The sequencing used PBMCs, collected at follow-up. The receptors derive from a female donor with early-stage non-small cell lung cancer. CDR3s include the opening cysteine and the closing phenylalanine or tryptophan. Fields, in order: J gene, V gene, CDR3 protein.

j_call: TRBJ2-2; v_call: TRBV6-2/TRBV6-3; cdr3_aa: CASEPGLGLNTGELFF
j_call: TRBJ1-2; v_call: TRBV20-1; cdr3_aa: CSAHLRWPGGYTF
j_call: TRBJ2-7; v_call: TRBV7-9; cdr3_aa: CASSPLYEQYF
j_call: TRBJ2-3; v_call: TRBV28; cdr3_aa: CASSLGGSDTQYF
j_call: TRBJ2-3; v_call: TRBV7-9; cdr3_aa: CASSRQPGTQYF
j_call: TRBJ1-2; v_call: TRBV29-1; cdr3_aa: CSVESGGGRNYGYTF
j_call: TRBJ1-1; v_call: TRBV5-1; cdr3_aa: CASSPDRGVRTFF
j_call: TRBJ1-5; v_call: TRBV2; cdr3_aa: CASRASNQPQHF
j_call: TRBJ2-5; v_call: TRBV7-9; cdr3_aa: CASSLRATVKETQYF
j_call: TRBJ2-2; v_call: TRBV27; cdr3_aa: CASSFGQLRTGELFF
j_call: TRBJ1-5; v_call: TRBV27; cdr3_aa: CASSFTTGANQPQHF
j_call: TRBJ2-2; v_call: TRBV6-6; cdr3_aa: CASSGQGAGELFF
j_call: TRBJ2-5; v_call: TRBV7-8; cdr3_aa: CASSLENRGPETQYF
j_call: TRBJ1-2; v_call: TRBV18; cdr3_aa: CASSPPTGFNYGYTF
j_call: TRBJ2-3; v_call: TRBV30; cdr3_aa: CAWGWTYSTDTQYF
j_call: TRBJ1-2; v_call: TRBV29-1; cdr3_aa: CSAGTGISYGYTF
j_call: TRBJ2-7; v_call: TRBV20-1; cdr3_aa: CSARDRVEEQYF
j_call: TRBJ2-7; v_call: TRBV3-1; cdr3_aa: CASSQEPAGDAYEQYF
j_call: TRBJ2-5; v_call: TRBV2; cdr3_aa: CASRTGDGETQYF
j_call: TRBJ2-3; v_call: TRBV6-6; cdr3_aa: CASSYSGYSGTDTQYF
j_call: TRBJ2-5; v_call: TRBV27; cdr3_aa: CASHRTSGDATQYF
j_call: TRBJ2-2; v_call: TRBV24-1; cdr3_aa: CATSDFPVGPYTGELFF
j_call: TRBJ2-5; v_call: TRBV3-1; cdr3_aa: CASTYRGVGETQYF
j_call: TRBJ2-3; v_call: TRBV12-3/TRBV12-4; cdr3_aa: CASSLVGLTDTQYF
j_call: TRBJ2-6; v_call: TRBV5-1; cdr3_aa: CASSLGVPGANVLTF
j_call: TRBJ2-7; v_call: TRBV5-4; cdr3_aa: CASSGDRGIYEQYF
j_call: TRBJ2-5; v_call: TRBV5-5; cdr3_aa: CASSLVSGGEETQYF
j_call: TRBJ2-2; v_call: TRBV7-2; cdr3_aa: CASSPTGTTNTGELFF